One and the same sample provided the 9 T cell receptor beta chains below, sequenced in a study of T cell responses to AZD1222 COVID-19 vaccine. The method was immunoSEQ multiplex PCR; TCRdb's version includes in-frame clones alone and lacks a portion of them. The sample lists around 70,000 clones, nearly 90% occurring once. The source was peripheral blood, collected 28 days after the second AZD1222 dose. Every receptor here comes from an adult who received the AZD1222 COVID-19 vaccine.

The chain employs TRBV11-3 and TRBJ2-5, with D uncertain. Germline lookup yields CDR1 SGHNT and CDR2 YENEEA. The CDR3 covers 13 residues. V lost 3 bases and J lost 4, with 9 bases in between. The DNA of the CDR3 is TGTGCCAGCAGCTTCGGCATAAGAGAGACCCAGTACTTC. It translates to CASSFGIRETQYF.

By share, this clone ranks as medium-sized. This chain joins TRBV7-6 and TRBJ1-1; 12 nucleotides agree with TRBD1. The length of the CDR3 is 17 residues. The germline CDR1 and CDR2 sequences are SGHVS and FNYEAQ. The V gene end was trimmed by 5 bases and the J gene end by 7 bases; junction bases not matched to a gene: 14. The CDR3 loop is CASSPGSGTGGGGEAFF. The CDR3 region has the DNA TGTGCCAGCAGCCCGGGTTCCGGGACAGGGGGCGGTGGTGAAGCTTTCTTT.

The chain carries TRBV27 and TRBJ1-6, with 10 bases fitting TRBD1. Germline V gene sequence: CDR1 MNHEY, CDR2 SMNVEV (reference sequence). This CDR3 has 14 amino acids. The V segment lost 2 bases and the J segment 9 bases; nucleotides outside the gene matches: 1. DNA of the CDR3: TGTGCCAGCAGTTTAAGGGACAGGGGTTCACCCCTCCACTTT. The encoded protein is CASSLRDRGSPLHF.

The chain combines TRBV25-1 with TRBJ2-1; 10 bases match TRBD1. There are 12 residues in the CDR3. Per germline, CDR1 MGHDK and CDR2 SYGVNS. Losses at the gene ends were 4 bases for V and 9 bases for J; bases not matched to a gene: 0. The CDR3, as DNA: TGTGCCAGCAGTGGGACAGGGGGTGAGCAGTTCTTC. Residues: CASSGTGGEQFF.

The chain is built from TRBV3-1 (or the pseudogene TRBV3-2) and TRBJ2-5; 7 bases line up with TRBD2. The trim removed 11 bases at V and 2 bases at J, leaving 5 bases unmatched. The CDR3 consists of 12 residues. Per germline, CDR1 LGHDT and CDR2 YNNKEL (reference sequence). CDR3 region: CASGRVQETQYF. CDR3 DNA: TGTGCCTCAGGGAGGGTACAAGAGACCCAGTACTTC.

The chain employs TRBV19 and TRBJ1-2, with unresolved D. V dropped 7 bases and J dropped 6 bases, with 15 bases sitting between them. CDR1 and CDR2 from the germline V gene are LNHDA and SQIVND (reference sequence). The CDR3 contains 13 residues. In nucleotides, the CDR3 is TGTGCCAGTACCAAAAGTGGGCGCCATGGCTACACCTTC. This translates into CASTKSGRHGYTF.

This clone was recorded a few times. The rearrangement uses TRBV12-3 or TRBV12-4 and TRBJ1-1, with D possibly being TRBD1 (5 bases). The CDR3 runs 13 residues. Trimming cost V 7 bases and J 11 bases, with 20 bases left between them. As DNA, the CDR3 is TGTGCCAGCACCGGACAAGGGACGGGTAAGGCTTTCTTT. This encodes CASTGQGTGKAFF.

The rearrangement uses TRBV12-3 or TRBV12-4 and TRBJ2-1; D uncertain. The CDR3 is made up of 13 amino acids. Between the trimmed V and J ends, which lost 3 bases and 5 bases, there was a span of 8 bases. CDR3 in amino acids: CASSFVLHNEQFF. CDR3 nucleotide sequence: TGTGCCAGCAGTTTCGTACTCCACAATGAGCAGTTCTTC.

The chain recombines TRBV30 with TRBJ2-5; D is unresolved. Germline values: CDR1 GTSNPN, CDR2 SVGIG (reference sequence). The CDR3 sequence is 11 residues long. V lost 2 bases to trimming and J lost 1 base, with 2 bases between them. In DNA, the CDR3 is TGTGCCTGGAGTCGCCAAGAGACCCAGTACTTC. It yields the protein CAWSRQETQYF.